A selection of T cell receptor beta chains follows, all from one sample in a study of blood T cell repertoires in COVID-19. Assay: immunoSEQ multiplex PCR; the TCRdb copy retains only in-frame clones and omits some. Among 470,000 or so clones listed, 80% to 90% were seen once. The specimen was peripheral blood. These receptors all stem from a human donor in a cohort sampled during active COVID-19. Both conserved end residues are part of each CDR3. D genes are given only for firm matches. Rows give clone size only sometimes, using once, few, many, or a class for an expanded clone.

size	J	V	D	DNA	CDR3
.	TRBJ2-7	TRBV4-1	.	TGCGCCAGCAGCCAAGATGGCCGGGGTGGAGGGCTCAACGAGCAGTACTTC	CASSQDGRGGGLNEQYF
.	TRBJ2-1	TRBV11-2	TRBD2	TGTGCCAGCAGCCCCGCAGGGGCCCGGGGGGGTGAGCAGTTCTTC	CASSPAGARGGEQFF
.	TRBJ2-1	TRBV7-9	TRBD2	TGTGCCAGCAGCTCACTGACTAGCGGGATCACTTACTCCTACAATGAGCAGTTCTTC	CASSSLTSGITYSYNEQFF
.	TRBJ1-2	TRBV7-2	.	TGTGCCAGCAGCTTGGGGCTGCCGAACGACGGCTACACCTTC	CASSLGLPNDGYTF
.	TRBJ2-7	TRBV6-4	TRBD2	TGTGCCAGCAGTGACTCTATAGCGGGAGGGCCCTACGAGCAGTACTTC	CASSDSIAGGPYEQYF
.	TRBJ1-1	TRBV7-2	TRBD1	TGTGCCAGCAGCTTAGGAGTTAGATGGACAGGGAGGAGCACTGAAGCTTTCTTT	CASSLGVRWTGRSTEAFF
.	TRBJ2-2	TRBV5-4	.	TGTGCCAGCAGCCAAGCATCACGACAGGCCAACACCGGGGAGCTGTTTTTT	CASSQASRQANTGELFF
once	TRBJ1-2	TRBV7-2	.	TGTGCCAGCAGCTTAGGGGCGAGGACAGTTTATGGCTACACCTTC	CASSLGARTVYGYTF
few	TRBJ2-3	TRBV2	TRBD2	TGTGCCAGCGCCTTAGGACTAGCGGTTACAGATACGCAGTATTTT	CASALGLAVTDTQYF
.	TRBJ2-1	TRBV9	TRBD2	TGTGCCAGCAGCGAGCTAGCGGGCTCCTACAATGAGCAGTTCTTC	CASSELAGSYNEQFF
.	TRBJ1-5	TRBV6-6	TRBD1	TGTGCCAGCAGTCTCCTCGGGGGACAGGGGGCTTTCACTCAGCCCCAGCATTTT	CASSLLGGQGAFTQPQHF
.	TRBJ2-3	TRBV5-4	.	TGTGCCAGCAGCCTCGAGTTGGGTCAGGTTACGCAGTATTTT	CASSLELGQVTQYF
.	TRBJ2-7	TRBV30	.	TGTGCCTGGAGTATACTGGCGGACTACTACGAGCAGTACTTC	CAWSILADYYEQYF
.	TRBJ2-7	TRBV27	.	TGTGCCAGCAGTTTAGCCCGAGGCTCCTACGAGCAGTACTTC	CASSLARGSYEQYF
.	TRBJ1-6	TRBV30	TRBD1	TGTGCCTGGAGTGTACAGGGGCGTGCCAGTTCACCCCTCCACTTT	CAWSVQGRASSPLHF
few	TRBJ1-2	TRBV2	TRBD1	TGTGCCAGCAGTGGGACAGGGGGCCGAAATGGCTACACCTTC	CASSGTGGRNGYTF
.	TRBJ2-7	TRBV28	TRBD1	TGTGCCAGCAGTTTATCACCCCGGGACAGGGGAAGAGAGCAGTACTTC	CASSLSPRDRGREQYF
.	TRBJ2-1	TRBV9	TRBD1	TGTGCCAGCAGCACCCGACAGGGGCAGCAGTTCTTC	CASSTRQGQQFF
once	TRBJ1-4	TRBV2	.	TGTGCCAGCAGTGGGGAGGGGCGGACTAATGAAAAACTGTTTTTT	CASSGEGRTNEKLFF
.	TRBJ2-2	TRBV28	TRBD1	TGTGCCAGCAGTTTAGTAGGACAGGGGAACACCGGGGAGCTGTTTTTT	CASSLVGQGNTGELFF
.	TRBJ1-1	TRBV9	.	TGTGCCAGCAGCGCGTCGGGGGTAAGAACTGAAGCTTTCTTT	CASSASGVRTEAFF
.	TRBJ1-1	TRBV6-5	.	TGTGCCAGCAGCTCGCCGGGGGACTCGAGGGCTTTCTTT	CASSSPGDSRAFF
once	TRBJ2-1	TRBV7-9	TRBD2	TGTGCCAGCGGGCGGCTAGCGGGGAACAATGAGCAGTTCTTC	CASGRLAGNNEQFF
.	TRBJ1-6	TRBV19	TRBD1	TGTGCCACAAGGAGAGGACAGGGTCAATCACCCCTCCACTTT	CATRRGQGQSPLHF
.	TRBJ2-6	TRBV7-3	.	TGTGCCAGCAGCTTGACCAGGACTGGGGCCAACGTCCTGACTTTC	CASSLTRTGANVLTF
.	TRBJ1-4	TRBV5-1	.	TGCGCCAGCTCAGGCTCACCTAATGAAAAACTGTTTTTT	CASSGSPNEKLFF
.	TRBJ2-1	TRBV12-3/TRBV12-4	.	TGTGCCAGCAGTTTAGTAGATGAGGGTGAGCAGTTCTTC	CASSLVDEGEQFF
once	TRBJ2-1	TRBV12-3/TRBV12-4	.	TGTGCCAGCAGTCCCCGAGATGAGCAGTTCTTC	CASSPRDEQFF
.	TRBJ2-1	TRBV6-5	.	TGTGCCAGCAGTTACCCCGACAATGAGCAGTTCTTC	CASSYPDNEQFF
.	TRBJ1-6	TRBV7-2	.	TGTGCCAGCAGCCTCTTAAGGGGGATTTCACCCCTCCACTTT	CASSLLRGISPLHF
few	TRBJ1-5	TRBV23-1	TRBD1	TGCGCCAGCAGTCAAAGAGAGGAACAGGGGATTTATCAGCCCCAGCATTTT	CASSQREEQGIYQPQHF
.	TRBJ1-3	TRBV11-3	.	TGTGCCAGCAGCCCTCGTGGGCTGAATACAAACACCATATATTTT	CASSPRGLNTNTIYF
.	TRBJ2-1	TRBV30	.	TGTGCCTGGAGTGTATGGGCGGGAGAGGGGGATGAGCAGTTCTTC	CAWSVWAGEGDEQFF
.	TRBJ2-7	TRBV2	TRBD2	TGTGCCAGCAGCCAGGGACTAGCGGGCTACGAGCAGTACTTC	CASSQGLAGYEQYF
.	TRBJ1-2	TRBV30	.	TGTGCCTGGAGTGTAATCCGGGCGGGCTATGGCTACACCTTC	CAWSVIRAGYGYTF
.	TRBJ1-5	TRBV6-2/TRBV6-3	.	TGTGCCAGCAGTTACTCGACTCGGAGCAATCAGCCCCAGCATTTT	CASSYSTRSNQPQHF
.	TRBJ2-7	TRBV5-1	.	TGCGCCAGCAGCTTTGAGGGTAGCTACGAGCAGTACTTC	CASSFEGSYEQYF
.	TRBJ2-3	TRBV28	TRBD2	TGTGCCAGCAGCCTCGCGGCGTCTAGCGGGAGTAGGGCAGATACGCAGTATTTT	CASSLAASSGSRADTQYF
once	TRBJ2-2	TRBV7-2	.	TGTGCCAGCAGCTTCGATTCGGGGAGGGGGGTCACCGGGGAGCTGTTTTTT	CASSFDSGRGVTGELFF
.	TRBJ2-3	TRBV30	.	TGTGCCTGGAGTGTACTGGCCCCGGAGACAGATACGCAGTATTTT	CAWSVLAPETDTQYF
.	TRBJ2-1	TRBV19	.	TGTGCCAGTAGGAAAACAGACGGAGGGTATGAGCAGTTCTTC	CASRKTDGGYEQFF
.	TRBJ2-7	TRBV3-1/TRBV3-2	TRBD2	TGTGCCAGCAGCCTCGGGACTAGCGGGAGGGTCGAGCAGTACTTC	CASSLGTSGRVEQYF
.	TRBJ2-1	TRBV3-1/TRBV3-2	.	TGTGCCAGCAGCCTGCGGAGCCTCCGAACGGGCAATGAGCAGTTCTTC	CASSLRSLRTGNEQFF
.	TRBJ2-2	TRBV5-6	TRBD1	TGTGCCAGCAGCAAAATGACAGGGGTGTCCGGGGAGCTGTTTTTT	CASSKMTGVSGELFF
.	TRBJ1-3	TRBV4-3	TRBD1	TGCGCCAGCAGCCGGGACAGATTCTCTGGAAACACCATATATTTT	CASSRDRFSGNTIYF
.	TRBJ2-4	TRBV30	.	TGTGCCTGGAGTGCAAGAGGGCTGCTAAACATTCAGTACTTC	CAWSARGLLNIQYF
.	TRBJ1-3	TRBV5-5	TRBD1	TGTGCCAGCAGCTCCCTCGACAGGGCTGGAAACACCATATATTTT	CASSSLDRAGNTIYF
.	TRBJ2-3	TRBV4-2	.	TGTGCCAGCAGCCAAACCTCACAGGTTAATACGCAGTATTTT	CASSQTSQVNTQYF
.	TRBJ2-1	TRBV30	TRBD1	TGTGCCTGGAGGTGGACAGGGGCGGATTCCTACAATGAGCAGTTCTTC	CAWRWTGADSYNEQFF
.	TRBJ1-2	TRBV3-1/TRBV3-2	TRBD1	TGTGCCAGCAGCGAAAACAGGGGTACCTATGGCTACACCTTC	CASSENRGTYGYTF
.	TRBJ2-1	TRBV19	.	TGTGCCAGTAGTATCGCTGACCGGGACTTTAATGAGCAGTTCTTC	CASSIADRDFNEQFF
.	TRBJ1-1	TRBV6-2/TRBV6-3	.	TGTGCCAGCAGTTCCCGTCCTCCTGAAGCTTTCTTT	CASSSRPPEAFF